Listed below are T cell receptor beta chains from one sample, sequenced in a study of T cells in narcolepsy. Measured with immunoSEQ multiplex PCR; TCRdb has only the in-frame clones, and not every one. The sample holds 15,000 to 20,000 clones, under 90% seen once. Specimen: memory (CD45RA-) CD4+ T cells from blood. All receptors come from a human donor in good health. Each CDR3 is given without its conserved first and last residue. Clone size is shown for a subset of rows, as once, few, many or a class of expanded clone.

v_call	clone_size	j_call	cdr3_aa
TRBV19	NA	TRBJ1-1	ASSPVAGGLVSSTF
TRBV7-2	NA	TRBJ2-3	ASSLLAGGTDTQY
TRBV5-6	NA	TRBJ2-5	ASSLGVRGQETQY
TRBV4-1	NA	TRBJ1-4	ASSQDPGGRGKLF
TRBV9	NA	TRBJ2-1	ASSVGGLSHENEQF
TRBV10-3	NA	TRBJ2-1	AISESIRGAGESEQF
TRBV30	NA	TRBJ1-5	AWSRRGEGNQPQH
TRBV5-4	NA	TRBJ2-7	ASSQDSYEQY
TRBV2	NA	TRBJ1-5	ASSERDINQPQH
TRBV11-1	NA	TRBJ1-5	ASSLTGGLVDQPQH
TRBV6-1	NA	TRBJ1-2	ASSGVNYGYT
TRBV23-1	NA	TRBJ1-2	ASRSVLYGYT
TRBV6-6	NA	TRBJ1-2	ASRESANYGYT
TRBV5-1	NA	TRBJ1-1	ASSLLGDFSEAF
TRBV9	NA	TRBJ2-3	ASSVSGWGTDTQY
TRBV2	few	TRBJ1-4	ASSYTREKLF
TRBV9	NA	TRBJ2-3	ASSVGSGIDTDTQY
TRBV6-1	NA	TRBJ1-1	AITKGSKAF
TRBV7-6	NA	TRBJ1-1	ASSLARGGRAEAF
TRBV4-2	NA	TRBJ2-2	ASSQESGVGVGVGELF
TRBV5-1	NA	TRBJ1-3	ASSLAGSSGNTIY
TRBV11-3	NA	TRBJ2-7	ASSRLAGHYEQY
TRBV18	once	TRBJ2-7	ASSLQGAGHLYEQY
TRBV19	NA	TRBJ2-1	ASSIQLAGHNEQF
TRBV6-6	NA	TRBJ2-7	ASSYGPEYEQY
TRBV10-2	once	TRBJ1-2	ASSEVQGNYGYT
TRBV9	NA	TRBJ2-3	ASSVEQGRNTDTQY
TRBV7-3	NA	TRBJ1-2	ASSLGNTGVYGYT